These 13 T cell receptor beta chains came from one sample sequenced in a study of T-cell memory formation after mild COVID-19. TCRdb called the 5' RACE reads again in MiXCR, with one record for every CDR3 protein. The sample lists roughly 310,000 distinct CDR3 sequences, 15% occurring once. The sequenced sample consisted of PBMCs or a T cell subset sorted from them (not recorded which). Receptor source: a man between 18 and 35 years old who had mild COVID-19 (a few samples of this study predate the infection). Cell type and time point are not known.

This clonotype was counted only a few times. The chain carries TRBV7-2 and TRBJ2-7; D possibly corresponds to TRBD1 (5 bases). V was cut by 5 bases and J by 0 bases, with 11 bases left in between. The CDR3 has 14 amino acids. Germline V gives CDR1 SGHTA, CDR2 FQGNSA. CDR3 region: CASSRQFSSYEQYF. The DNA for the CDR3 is TGTGCCAGCAGCCGACAGTTTAGCTCCTACGAGCAGTACTTC.

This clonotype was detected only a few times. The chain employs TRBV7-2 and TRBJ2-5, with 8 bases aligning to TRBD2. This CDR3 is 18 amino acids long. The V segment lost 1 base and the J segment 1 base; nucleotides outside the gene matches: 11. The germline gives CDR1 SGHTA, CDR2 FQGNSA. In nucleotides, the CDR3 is TGTGCCAGCAGCTTAGGGCAAGCGGGGGTGATCCGCCAAGAGACCCAGTACTTC. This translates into CASSLGQAGVIRQETQYF.

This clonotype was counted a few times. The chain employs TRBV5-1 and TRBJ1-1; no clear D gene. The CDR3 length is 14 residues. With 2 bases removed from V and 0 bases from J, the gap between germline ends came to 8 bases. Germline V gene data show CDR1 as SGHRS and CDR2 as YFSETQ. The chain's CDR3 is CASSFRRLNTEAFF. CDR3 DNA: TGCGCCAGCAGCTTTCGGAGGTTGAACACTGAAGCTTTCTTT. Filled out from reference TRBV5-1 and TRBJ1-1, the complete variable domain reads KAGVTQTPRYLIKTRGQQVTLSCSPISGHRSVSWYQQTPGQGLQFLFEYFSETQRNKGNFPGRFSGRQFSNSRSEMNVSTLELGDSALYLCASSFRRLNTEAFFGQGTRLTVV.

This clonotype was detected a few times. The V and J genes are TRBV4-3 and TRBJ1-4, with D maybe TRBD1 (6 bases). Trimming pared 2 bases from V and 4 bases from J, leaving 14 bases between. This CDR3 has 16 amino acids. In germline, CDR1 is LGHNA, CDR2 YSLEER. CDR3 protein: CASSQRRQDINEKLFF. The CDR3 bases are TGCGCCAGCAGCCAACGGAGACAGGATATTAATGAAAAACTGTTTTTT.

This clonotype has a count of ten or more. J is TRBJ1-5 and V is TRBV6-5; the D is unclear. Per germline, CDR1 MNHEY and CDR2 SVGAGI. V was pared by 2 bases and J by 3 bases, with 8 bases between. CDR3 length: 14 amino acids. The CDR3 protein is CASSYRANNQPQHF. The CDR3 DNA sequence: TGTGCCAGCAGTTACAGGGCAAACAATCAGCCCCAGCATTTT.

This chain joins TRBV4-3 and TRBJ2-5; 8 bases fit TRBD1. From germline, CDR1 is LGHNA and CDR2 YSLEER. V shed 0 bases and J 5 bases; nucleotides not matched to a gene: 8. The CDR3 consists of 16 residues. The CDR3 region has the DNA TGCGCCAGCAGCCAAGAACCAGGGGGCCAGTACGAGACCCAGTACTTC. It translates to CASSQEPGGQYETQYF.

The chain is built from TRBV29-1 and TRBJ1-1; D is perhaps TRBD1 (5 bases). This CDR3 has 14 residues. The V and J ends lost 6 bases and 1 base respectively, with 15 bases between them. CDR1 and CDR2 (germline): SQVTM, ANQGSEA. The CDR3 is CSVVGVISNTEAFF. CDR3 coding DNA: TGCAGCGTCGTAGGGGTCATATCGAACACTGAAGCTTTCTTT.

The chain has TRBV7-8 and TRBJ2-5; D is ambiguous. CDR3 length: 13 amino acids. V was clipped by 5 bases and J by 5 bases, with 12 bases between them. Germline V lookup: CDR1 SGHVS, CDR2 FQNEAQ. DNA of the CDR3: TGTGCCAGCAGCCAACTGCCCTTGGAGACCCAGTACTTC. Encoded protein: CASSQLPLETQYF.

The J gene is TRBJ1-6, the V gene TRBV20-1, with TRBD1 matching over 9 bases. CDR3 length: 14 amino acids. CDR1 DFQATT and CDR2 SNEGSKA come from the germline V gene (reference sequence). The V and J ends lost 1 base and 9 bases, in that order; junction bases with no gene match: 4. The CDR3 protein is CSARVTGGVSPLHF. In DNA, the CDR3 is TGCAGTGCTAGAGTAACAGGGGGCGTTTCACCCCTCCACTTT.

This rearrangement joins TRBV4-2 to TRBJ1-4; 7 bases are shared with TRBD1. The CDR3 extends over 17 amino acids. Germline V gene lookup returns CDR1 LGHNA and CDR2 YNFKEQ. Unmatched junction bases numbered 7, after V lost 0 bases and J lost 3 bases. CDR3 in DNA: TGTGCCAGCAGCCAAGATTACACAGGGGTGCCTAATGAAAAACTGTTTTTT. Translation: CASSQDYTGVPNEKLFF.

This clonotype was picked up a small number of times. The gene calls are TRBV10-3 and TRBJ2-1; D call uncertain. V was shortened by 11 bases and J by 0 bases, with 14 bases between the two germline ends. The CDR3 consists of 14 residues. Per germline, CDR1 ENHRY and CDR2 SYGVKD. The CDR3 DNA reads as TGTGCCGCGTGGGAAGGGTTCTCCTACAATGAGCAGTTCTTC. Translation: CAAWEGFSYNEQFF.

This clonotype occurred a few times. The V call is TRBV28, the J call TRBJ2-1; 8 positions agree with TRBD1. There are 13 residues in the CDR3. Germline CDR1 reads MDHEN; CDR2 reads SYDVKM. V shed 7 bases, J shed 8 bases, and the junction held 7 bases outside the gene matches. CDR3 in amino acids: CASMRSGGHEQFF. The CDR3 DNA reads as TGTGCCAGCATGAGGTCAGGGGGCCATGAGCAGTTCTTC. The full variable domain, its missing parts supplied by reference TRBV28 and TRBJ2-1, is DVKVTQSSRYLVKRTGEKVFLECVQDMDHENMFWYRQDPGLGLRLIYFSYDVKMKEKGDIPEGYSVSREKKERFSLILESASTNQTSMYLCASMRSGGHEQFFGPGTRLTVL.

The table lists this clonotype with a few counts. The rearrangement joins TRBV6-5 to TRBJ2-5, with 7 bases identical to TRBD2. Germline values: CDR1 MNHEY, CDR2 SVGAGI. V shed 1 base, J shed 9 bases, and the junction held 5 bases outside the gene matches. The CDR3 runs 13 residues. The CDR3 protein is CASSYWGGSSQYF. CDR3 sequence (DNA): TGTGCCAGCAGTTACTGGGGCGGGAGTTCCCAGTACTTC.